The rows below give T cell receptor beta chains drawn from one sample of a study of Ad26.COV2.S vaccination and SARS-CoV-2 variants. Repertoires were generated with immunoSEQ multiplex PCR, while TCRdb's copy carries only in-frame clones and drops some. The sample lists hundreds of thousands of clones, 80% to 90% occurring once. This specimen was peripheral blood, taken in a trial of Ad26.COV2.S vaccine versus placebo. The receptors stem from a person aged 18-60 years who received the Ad26.COV2.S COVID-19 vaccine or a placebo. The CDR3 runs from the conserved cysteine through the conserved F or W. A D gene is named only where the DNA matches it firmly. Clone size appears in some rows only: once, few, many, or a class for an expanded clone.

V	D	J	size	DNA	CDR3
TRBV5-1	TRBD2	TRBJ2-1	-	TGCGCCAGCAGCGGGAGGACTAGCGGCTGGGGGAACAATGAGCAGTTCTTC	CASSGRTSGWGNNEQFF
TRBV12-3/TRBV12-4	-	TRBJ2-7	-	TGTGCCAGCAGCCTAGATAACTACGAGCAGTACTTC	CASSLDNYEQYF
TRBV7-2	TRBD2	TRBJ2-7	once	TGTGCCAGCAGCTTAGCGCGCCTAGCGGGAGTTGAGCAGTACTTC	CASSLARLAGVEQYF
TRBV4-3	TRBD2	TRBJ2-7	once	TGCGCCAGCAGCCAAGATCGGACTAGCGGGGGGGCAGACGAGCAGTACTTC	CASSQDRTSGGADEQYF
TRBV7-2	TRBD2	TRBJ2-1	-	TGTGCCAGCAGCTTAGCTCTAGCGGGACACGATGAGCAGTTCTTC	CASSLALAGHDEQFF
TRBV30	-	TRBJ2-4	-	TGTGCCTGGCGGGAGTATAACAAAAACATTCAGTACTTC	CAWREYNKNIQYF
TRBV7-9	-	TRBJ2-3	-	TGTGCCAGCAGCACCTTCTTGCAGGGCATAGATACGCAGTATTTT	CASSTFLQGIDTQYF
TRBV28	-	TRBJ1-1	-	TGTGCCAGCAGTTTTAGGGGGTACATGAACACTGAAGCTTTCTTT	CASSFRGYMNTEAFF
TRBV7-9	-	TRBJ1-1	-	TGTGCCAGCAGCCGCGAGAGAATAAAGGAGAACACTGAAGCTTTCTTT	CASSRERIKENTEAFF
TRBV29-1	TRBD2	TRBJ2-5	once	TGCAGCGTTGGGACTAGCGGGGGTCCGCTGTACTTC	CSVGTSGGPLYF